This T cell receptor beta chain was recorded in a study of cytomegalovirus exposure and HLA in healthy donors. Germline assignment: CDR1 SGHTA and CDR2 FQGNSA. V lost 7 bases, J lost 3 bases, and 12 bases stayed unmatched. CDR3 length: 15 residues. Researchers ran the PCR with 60 Vbeta and 13 Jbeta primers. Using immunoSEQ multiplex PCR, the repertoire was profiled, and TCRdb retains in-frame clones only, with some absent. The sample has some 150,000 clones; approximately 80% are singletons. The sample consisted of PBMCs. The chain links TRBV7-2 to TRBJ2-7; 7 bases line up with TRBD1. The TCR sequence derives from a man aged 30-40 years in good health and CMV-seropositive. CDR3 bases: TGTGCCAGCATTAACACAGGGGTTATAGGCTACGAGCAGTACTTC. It yields the protein CASINTGVIGYEQYF.